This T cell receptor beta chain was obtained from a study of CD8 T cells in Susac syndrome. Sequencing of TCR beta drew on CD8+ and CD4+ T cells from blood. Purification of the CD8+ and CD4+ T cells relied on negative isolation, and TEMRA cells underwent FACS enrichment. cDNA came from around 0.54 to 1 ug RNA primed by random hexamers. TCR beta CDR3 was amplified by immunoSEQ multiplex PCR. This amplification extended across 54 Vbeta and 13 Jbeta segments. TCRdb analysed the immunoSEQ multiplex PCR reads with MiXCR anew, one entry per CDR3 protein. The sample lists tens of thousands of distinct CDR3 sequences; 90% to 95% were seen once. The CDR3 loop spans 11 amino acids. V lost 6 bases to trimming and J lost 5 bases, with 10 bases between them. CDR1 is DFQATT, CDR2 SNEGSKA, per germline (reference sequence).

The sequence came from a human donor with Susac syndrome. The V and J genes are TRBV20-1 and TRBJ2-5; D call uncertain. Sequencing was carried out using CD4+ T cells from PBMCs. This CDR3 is CSAEIQETQYF. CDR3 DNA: TGCAGTGCCGAGATACAGGAGACCCAGTACTTC.